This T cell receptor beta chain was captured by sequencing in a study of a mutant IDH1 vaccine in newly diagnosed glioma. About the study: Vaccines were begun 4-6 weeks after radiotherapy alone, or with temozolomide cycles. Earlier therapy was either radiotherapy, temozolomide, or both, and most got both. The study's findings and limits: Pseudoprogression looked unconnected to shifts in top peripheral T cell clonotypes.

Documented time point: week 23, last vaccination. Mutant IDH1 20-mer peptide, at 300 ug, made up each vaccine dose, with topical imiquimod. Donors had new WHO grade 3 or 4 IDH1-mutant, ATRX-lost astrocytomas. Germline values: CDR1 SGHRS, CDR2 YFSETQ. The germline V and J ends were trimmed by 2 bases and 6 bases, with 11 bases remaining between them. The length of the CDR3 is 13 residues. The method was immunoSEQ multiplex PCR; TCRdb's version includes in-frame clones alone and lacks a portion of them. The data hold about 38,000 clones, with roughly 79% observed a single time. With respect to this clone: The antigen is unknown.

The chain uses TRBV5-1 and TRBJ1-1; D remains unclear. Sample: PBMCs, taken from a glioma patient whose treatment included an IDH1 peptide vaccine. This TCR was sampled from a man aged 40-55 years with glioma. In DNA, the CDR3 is TGCGCCAGCAGCTTACGAGGGAGGTCTGAAGCTTTCTTT. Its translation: CASSLRGRSEAFF. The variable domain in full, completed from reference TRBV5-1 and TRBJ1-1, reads KAGVTQTPRYLIKTRGQQVTLSCSPISGHRSVSWYQQTPGQGLQFLFEYFSETQRNKGNFPGRFSGRQFSNSRSEMNVSTLELGDSALYLCASSLRGRSEAFFGQGTRLTVV.